This is a list of T cell receptor beta chains from one sample in a study of identical twins. MiXCR, applied by TCRdb to the 5' RACE reads, yields one record per CDR3 protein. The sample lists 460,000 or so distinct CDR3 sequences; approximately 14% were seen once. These data were also filed under a second study, of yellow fever vaccine responses in identical twins.

Sequencing was done on a sample of CD4+ T cells sorted from blood. The receptors here all came from a woman in her late teens or twenties in good health. The CDR3 runs from the conserved cysteine through the conserved F or W. D genes are given only for firm matches. Some rows have no size entry. The others give once, few or many, or a class for an expanded clone.

NA	few	TRBV2	TRBJ2-7	13	CASGSRSSYEQYF	TGTGCCAGCGGCAGCAGGAGCTCCTACGAGCAGTACTTC
NA	few	TRBV6-2/TRBV6-3	TRBJ2-1	13	CASSVTRWAEQFF	TGTGCCAGCAGTGTGACTAGGTGGGCTGAGCAGTTCTTC
NA	few	TRBV5-6	TRBJ2-2	16	CASSLEKGSNTGELFF	TGTGCCAGCAGCTTGGAAAAGGGATCCAACACCGGGGAGCTGTTTTTT
NA	NA	TRBV19	TRBJ1-2	14	CASMKDFSNYGYTF	TGTGCCAGTATGAAAGATTTTTCGAACTATGGCTACACCTTC
NA	many	TRBV5-1	TRBJ2-3	15	CASSLSLTSTDTQYF	TGCGCCAGCAGCTTGAGCTTAACTAGCACAGATACGCAGTATTTT
NA	NA	TRBV28	TRBJ1-5	17	CASSSIRGLGGNQPQHF	TGTGCCAGCAGTTCCATTAGGGGGTTGGGGGGCAATCAGCCCCAGCATTTT
NA	NA	TRBV20-1	TRBJ2-2	13	CSARDRVTGELFF	TGCAGTGCTAGAGACAGGGTGACCGGGGAGCTGTTTTTT
NA	NA	TRBV20-1	TRBJ2-7	14	CSADHGGGSYEQYF	TGCAGTGCCGACCATGGCGGGGGCAGCTACGAGCAGTACTTC
TRBD2	few	TRBV7-2	TRBJ2-7	16	CASSWATSGNSYEQYF	TGTGCCAGCAGCTGGGCGACTAGCGGGAATTCCTACGAGCAGTACTTC
NA	NA	TRBV7-2	TRBJ2-3	14	CASRGGGGADTQYF	TGTGCCAGTCGAGGCGGGGGCGGGGCAGATACGCAGTATTTT
NA	few	TRBV11-2	TRBJ1-6	15	CASRISRDYNSPLHF	TGTGCCAGCAGGATCTCAAGGGATTATAATTCACCCCTCCACTTT
TRBD1	NA	TRBV11-2	TRBJ2-2	16	CASSFTGGRNTGELFF	TGTGCCAGCAGCTTCACAGGGGGTCGGAACACCGGGGAGCTGTTTTTT
NA	NA	TRBV15	TRBJ2-1	15	CATSRGGAGYNEQFF	TGTGCCACCAGCAGAGGGGGGGCGGGCTACAATGAGCAGTTCTTC
NA	few	TRBV19	TRBJ1-1	16	CASSPTRGTKVTEAFF	TGTGCCAGTAGTCCAACCAGGGGCACTAAGGTAACTGAAGCTTTCTTT
TRBD2	few	TRBV19	TRBJ2-1	14	CASRPSGGGGEQFF	TGTGCCAGTAGGCCTAGCGGAGGAGGTGGTGAGCAGTTCTTC
NA	NA	TRBV7-9	TRBJ2-3	15	CASSLAGSVTDTQYF	TGTGCCAGCAGCTTAGCGGGAAGCGTCACAGATACGCAGTATTTT
NA	few	TRBV28	TRBJ2-5	15	CASSSLWVVQETQYF	TGTGCCAGCAGTAGCCTTTGGGTCGTGCAAGAGACCCAGTACTTC
NA	few	TRBV5-1	TRBJ2-3	12	CASRESTDTQYF	TGCGCCAGCAGGGAGAGCACAGATACGCAGTATTTT